Below, 5 T cell receptor beta chains from the same sample are listed, as sequenced in a study of T cell responses to AZD1222 COVID-19 vaccine. Using immunoSEQ multiplex PCR, the repertoire was profiled, and TCRdb retains in-frame clones only, with some absent. The sample records roughly 69,000 clones, about 80% being singletons. The source material was peripheral blood, sampled 28 days after the second AZD1222 dose. These receptors all come from an adult who received the AZD1222 COVID-19 vaccine.

CDR3 in amino acids: CASSHYRDRRFLSYNEQFF. For the CDR3, the DNA is TGCGCCAGCAGCCATTACCGGGACAGGCGGTTTTTATCCTACAATGAGCAGTTCTTC. This chain links TRBV4-1 with TRBJ2-1; 8 positions match TRBD1. With V trimmed by 3 bases and J by 1 base, 14 bases remained unmatched. The germline CDR1 and CDR2 sequences are MGHRA and YSYEKL. This CDR3 is built from 19 residues.

V is TRBV10-3 and J is TRBJ1-3, with D perhaps TRBD1 (6 bases). CDR1 and CDR2 (germline): ENHRY, SYGVKD. Trimming took 7 bases from V and 4 from J, leaving 11 bases between them. The CDR3 has 13 residues. CDR3: CAITPGVGNTIYF. The CDR3 region has the DNA TGTGCCATCACCCCAGGGGTCGGAAACACCATATATTTT.

The chain has TRBV11-3 and TRBJ2-1, with 9 bases matching TRBD2. Looked up from germline, CDR1 is SGHNT and CDR2 is YENEEA. CDR3 length: 15 amino acids. The trim removed 4 bases at V and 0 bases at J, leaving 1 base unmatched. The CDR3 protein is CASSSSGASYNEQFF. In DNA form, the CDR3 reads TGTGCCAGCAGCTCTAGCGGGGCCTCCTACAATGAGCAGTTCTTC.

The chain carries TRBV3-1 (or the pseudogene TRBV3-2) and TRBJ2-5, with D tentatively TRBD1 (6 bases). Germline lookup yields CDR1 LGHDT and CDR2 YNNKEL (reference sequence). This CDR3 spans 15 amino acids. V lost 1 base to trimming and J lost 2 bases, with 11 bases between them. CDR3 residues: CASSQGGPSQETQYF. CDR3 coding DNA: TGTGCCAGCAGCCAAGGGGGGCCTTCACAAGAGACCCAGTACTTC.

The rearrangement joins TRBV27 to TRBJ1-6; D is uncertain. This CDR3 has 14 residues. Trimming pared 6 bases from V and 9 bases from J, leaving 15 bases between. In germline, CDR1 is MNHEY, CDR2 SMNVEV (reference sequence). CDR3 residues: CASRRLESSSPLHF. The CDR3, as DNA: TGTGCCAGCAGGAGACTAGAAAGTAGTTCACCCCTCCACTTT.